Each of the 24 T cell receptor beta chains below was sequenced from the same sample in a study of beta chain features in type 1 diabetes (dated 2018 in TCRdb). The method behind the library was the immunoSEQ multiplex PCR assay. All of the isolated RNA was reverse transcribed with the High Capacity cDNA Reverse Transcription Kit, so expressed TCRB transcripts were sequenced. TCRdb holds this immuneACCESS table with in-frame rearrangements only. Some clones are missing; in checked studies, unresolved V genes explain under half, and the rest has no known cause. In all, the sample holds hundreds of thousands of clones, and approximately 10% of those were seen once. The top ten clonotypes cover approximately 0.05% of the sample. The sequenced sample was naive CD4+ T cells from blood. The cell subset or site label on this specimen signifies: true naive CD4+ T cells. Receptors originate from a woman between 18 and 29 years old in good health.

The gene calls are TRBV18 and TRBJ2-7; D not certain. The CDR3 loop spans 13 amino acids. From germline, CDR1 is KGHSH and CDR2 LQKENI. Between the trimmed V and J ends, which lost 1 base and 6 bases, there was a span of 10 bases. The DNA for the CDR3 is TGTGCCAGCTCACCACTTAATGAACCCGAGCAGTACTTC. Encoded protein: CASSPLNEPEQYF.

V is TRBV7-6 and J is TRBJ2-2; D not certain. Germline CDR1 is SGHVS and CDR2 is FNYEAQ. The CDR3 is made up of 15 amino acids. Trimming took 5 bases from V and 3 from J, leaving 13 bases between them. As DNA, the CDR3 is TGTGCCAGCAGCCGTTTCGACGGGTACACCGGGGAGCTGTTTTTT. Protein product: CASSRFDGYTGELFF. Full variable domain (missing parts from reference TRBV7-6 and TRBJ2-2): GAGVSQSPRYKVTKRGQDVALRCDPISGHVSLYWYRQALGQGPEFLTYFNYEAQQDKSGLPNDRFSAERPEGSISTLTIQRTEQRDSAMYRCASSRFDGYTGELFFGEGSRLTVL.

The rearrangement links TRBV5-4 to TRBJ2-5; D may be TRBD1 or TRBD2 (5 bases each). CDR1 and CDR2 (germline): SGHNT, YYREEE (reference sequence). V was clipped by 0 bases and J by 2 bases, with 17 bases between them. CDR3 length: 17 amino acids. The CDR3 coding sequence is TGTGCCAGCAGCTTGGCCCCGGGAAGGGGAAATCAAGAGACCCAGTACTTC. This codes for CASSLAPGRGNQETQYF.

The chain has TRBV5-1 and TRBJ2-1; a possible D gene is TRBD2 (6 bases). CDR3 length equals 15 residues. V was clipped by 4 bases and J by 5 bases, with 16 bases between them. Per germline, CDR1 SGHRS and CDR2 YFSETQ. The CDR3 nucleotides read TGCGCCAGCAGCCCGGGCGGTAGCGGCAACAATGAGCAGTTCTTC. Translated: CASSPGGSGNNEQFF.

This chain connects TRBV5-4 to TRBJ2-1; 13 nucleotides align to TRBD2. V dropped 1 base and J dropped 5; count of bases not matched to a gene: 6. Germline-derived CDR1 and CDR2 are SGHNT and YYREEE (reference sequence). The CDR3 sequence is 17 residues long. CDR3 DNA: TGTGCCAGCAGCTTGTATAGGACTAGCGGGGGAAACAATGAGCAGTTCTTC. Its protein is CASSLYRTSGGNNEQFF.

Only a few counts were recorded for this clone. The chain couples TRBV18 to TRBJ2-1; 7 nucleotides match TRBD1. The J segment lost 5 bases and the V segment lost 2 bases, leaving 9 bases of the junction unmatched. Per the germline V gene, CDR1 is KGHSH and CDR2 is LQKENI. The CDR3 spans 16 residues. Written as DNA, the CDR3 is TGTGCCAGCTCACCAGGAATTGGACAGGCAGACAATGAGCAGTTCTTC. Protein: CASSPGIGQADNEQFF.

V usage is TRBV7-9 and J usage is TRBJ1-2; 7 nucleotides agree with TRBD1. CDR1 SEHNR and CDR2 FQNEAQ come from the germline V gene (reference sequence). V lost 5 bases, J lost 2 bases, and 11 bases stayed unmatched. CDR3 length: 16 amino acids. CDR3 in DNA: TGTGCCAGCAGCCCCGTATTTCGGGACAGCAACTATGGCTACACCTTC. Residues: CASSPVFRDSNYGYTF.

V and J are TRBV2 and TRBJ1-2; a weak D match, TRBD1 (5 bases). This CDR3 region has 11 residues. The V end lost 6 bases, the J end lost 7 bases, and 9 bases lay between the germline ends. Looked up from germline, CDR1 is SNHLY and CDR2 is FYNNEI. CDR3 sequence: CASRAGVGYTF. For the CDR3, the DNA is TGTGCCAGCAGAGCGGGGGTTGGCTACACCTTC.

The chain is built from TRBV2 and TRBJ2-3; 7 bases align to TRBD2. V lost 6 bases, J lost 8 bases, and 11 bases stayed unmatched. Germline loops: CDR1 SNHLY, CDR2 FYNNEI. The CDR3 is 14 amino acids. CDR3 protein: CASRALAARGTQYF. The CDR3 bases are TGTGCCAGCAGGGCCCTAGCGGCCCGGGGTACGCAGTATTTT.

This clone was picked up a small number of times. The gene calls are TRBV27 and TRBJ2-5, with 9 nucleotides matching TRBD1. CDR1 and CDR2 (germline): MNHEY, SMNVEV (reference sequence). This CDR3 has 14 amino acids. The trim removed 6 bases at V and 5 bases at J, leaving 7 bases unmatched. CDR3 region: CASRKTGGRETQYF. The CDR3 DNA follows: TGTGCCAGCAGAAAAACAGGGGGCCGGGAGACCCAGTACTTC.

This clone was observed a handful of times. The chain links TRBV29-1 to TRBJ1-1; perhaps TRBD1 as D (6 bases). This CDR3 is 14 amino acids long. From germline, CDR1 is SQVTM and CDR2 ANQGSEA. The V end lost 6 bases, the J end lost 4 bases, and 18 bases lay between the germline ends. The CDR3 DNA is TGCAGCGTGGGATCGCCGGGCAGGGGCACTGAAGCTTTCTTT. Translated, it gives CSVGSPGRGTEAFF. The entire variable domain, with the rest obtained from reference TRBV29-1 and TRBJ1-1, is as follows: SAVISQKPSRDICQRGTSLTIQCQVDSQVTMMFWYRQQPGQSLTLIATANQGSEATYESGFVIDKFPISRPNLTFSTLTVSNMSPEDSSIYLCSVGSPGRGTEAFFGQGTRLTVV.

A few counts support this clone. The rearrangement uses TRBV5-1 and TRBJ2-3; possibly TRBD2 for D (6 bases). This CDR3 has 16 residues. V shed 2 bases and J shed 2 bases, with 15 bases lying between them. Germline V gene lookup returns CDR1 SGHRS and CDR2 YFSETQ. The CDR3 nucleotides read TGCGCCAGCAGCTTAGGTGCCGGGACTCACACAGATACGCAGTATTTT. Protein product: CASSLGAGTHTDTQYF.

This clone was recorded a few times. V usage is TRBV2 and J usage is TRBJ1-5; D is perhaps TRBD1 (6 bases). From germline, CDR1 is SNHLY and CDR2 FYNNEI. The CDR3 has 14 residues. V was pared by 5 bases and J by 5 bases, with 13 bases between. CDR3 DNA sequence: TGTGCCAGCAGTCAACAGGGTATCGATCAGCCCCAGCATTTT. It translates to CASSQQGIDQPQHF.

This clone occurred a few times. This chain uses TRBV7-3 with TRBJ2-3; D is ambiguous. CDR3 length: 11 amino acids. Per the germline V gene, CDR1 is SGHTA and CDR2 is FQGTGA. V was trimmed by 8 bases and J by 4 bases, leaving 7 bases between them. The CDR3 DNA sequence: TGTGCCAGCGGCTATGCAGATACGCAGTATTTT. It encodes CASGYADTQYF.

This clone turned up a few times. The gene calls are TRBV9 and TRBJ2-5; D not resolved. The CDR3 loop spans 13 amino acids. V was pared by 0 bases and J by 7 bases, with 10 bases between. Germline V lookup: CDR1 SGDLS, CDR2 YYNGEE. Here the CDR3 reads CASSVESLGTQYF. In nucleotides, the CDR3 is TGTGCCAGCAGCGTAGAAAGTCTGGGGACCCAGTACTTC.

This clone was picked up a small number of times. The genes are TRBV5-1 and TRBJ2-6, with a tentative D call TRBD1 (5 bases). V dropped 0 bases and J dropped 1 base, with 5 bases sitting between them. This CDR3 has 15 residues. Germline loops: CDR1 SGHRS, CDR2 YFSETQ. In DNA, the CDR3 is TGCGCCAGCAGCTTGGGACAGTCTGGGGCCAACGTCCTGACTTTC. Residues: CASSLGQSGANVLTF.

The chain is built from TRBV19 and TRBJ1-2; D may be TRBD1 (5 bases). This CDR3 has 13 residues. Germline V gene lookup returns CDR1 LNHDA and CDR2 SQIVND (reference sequence). V dropped 6 bases and J dropped 4 bases, with 12 bases sitting between them. CDR3 in amino acids: CASSLRDGYGYTF. The CDR3 coding sequence is TGTGCCAGTAGCCTCCGGGACGGCTATGGCTACACCTTC.

This clone was seen only a few times. The chain joins TRBV10-3 to TRBJ2-7; D not resolved. Germline lookup yields CDR1 ENHRY and CDR2 SYGVKD. With 5 bases removed from V and 3 bases from J, the gap between germline ends came to 5 bases. This CDR3 is 11 amino acids long. CDR3 sequence (DNA): TGTGCCATCAGTCCCCTCTACGAGCAGTACTTC. Protein sequence: CAISPLYEQYF.

A few counts support this clone. Other DNA variants within this sample encode the same CDR3. The chain links TRBV7-9 to TRBJ1-5; no clear D gene. Per germline, CDR1 SEHNR and CDR2 FQNEAQ (reference sequence). Trimming pared 0 bases from V and 5 bases from J, leaving 2 bases between. The CDR3 has 12 residues. The CDR3 protein is CASSLADQPQHF. CDR3 in DNA: TGTGCCAGCAGCTTAGCGGATCAGCCCCAGCATTTT.

This clone has ten or more counts. DNA of the CDR3: TGTGCCAGCAGCTTACTGCGGGAGGTGAATGAGCAGTTCTTC. As protein: CASSLLREVNEQFF. V gene TRBV13 combines with J gene TRBJ2-1; the match to TRBD2 covers 8 bases. Looked up from germline, CDR1 is PRHDT and CDR2 is FYEKMQ (reference sequence). The CDR3 totals 14 residues. The ends lost 2 bases at V and 7 bases at J; junction bases unmatched: 4.

This chain links TRBV7-8 with TRBJ2-5; D gene unclear. This CDR3 is built from 14 residues. Per the germline V gene, CDR1 is SGHVS and CDR2 is FQNEAQ. V was cut by 0 bases and J by 5 bases, with 10 bases left in between. For the CDR3, the DNA is TGTGCCAGCAGCTTAGCCCTCCTAGGCGAGACCCAGTACTTC. It encodes CASSLALLGETQYF.

This clone was detected only a few times. The genes are TRBV5-1 and TRBJ2-3; 13 bases map to TRBD2. The V gene's germline CDR1 is SGHRS and CDR2 YFSETQ. The CDR3 length is 17 residues. V shed 4 bases, J shed 5 bases, and the junction held 10 bases outside the gene matches. CDR3 in amino acids: CASSTRTSGGPGDTQYF. DNA for the CDR3: TGCGCCAGCAGCACCAGGACTAGCGGGGGTCCAGGAGATACGCAGTATTTT.

This clone was found a few times. This chain links TRBV30 with TRBJ1-1, with 7 bases identical to TRBD1. From germline, CDR1 is GTSNPN and CDR2 SVGIG (reference sequence). The CDR3 consists of 13 residues. J lost 5 bases, V lost 3 bases, and 6 bases had no gene match. The CDR3 nucleotides are TGTGCCTGGAGCTGGGACAGTGGGACTGAAGCTTTCTTT. Translation: CAWSWDSGTEAFF.

This chain links TRBV6-6 with TRBJ2-3; D is ambiguous. From germline, CDR1 is MNHNY and CDR2 SVGAGI (reference sequence). This CDR3 spans 14 amino acids. Trimming pared 2 bases from V and 0 bases from J, leaving 6 bases between. Here the CDR3 reads CASSYDGSTDTQYF. CDR3 sequence (DNA): TGTGCCAGCAGTTACGACGGAAGCACAGATACGCAGTATTTT.